This is a list of T cell receptor beta chains from one sample in a study of OX40 agonist ivuxolimab in advanced cancers. Produced via immunoSEQ multiplex PCR; TCRdb's table is partial and in-frame only. The repertoire includes 45,000 or so clones, 80% of them detected once, and around 3.9% sits in the top ten. The sequencing here drew on CD4+ or CD8+ T cells sorted from blood, taken in a trial of the OX40 agonist ivuxolimab. The receptors here all came from an adult with an advanced solid tumor such as melanoma, head and neck, liver or kidney cancer. CDR3s include the opening cysteine and the closing phenylalanine or tryptophan. The D gene is left open where the match is weak. Clone size is stated in some rows and not others, as once, few, many or a class when expanded.

d_call	v_call	clone_size	j_call	cdr3_aa	cdr3_nt
NA	TRBV19	NA	TRBJ2-5	CASSIAEETQYF	TGTGCCAGTAGTATAGCAGAAGAGACCCAGTACTTC
TRBD1	TRBV7-9	NA	TRBJ1-6	CASSYPGQEPNSPLHF	TGTGCCAGCAGCTACCCCGGACAGGAACCTAATTCACCCCTCCACTTT
NA	TRBV5-6	NA	TRBJ2-6	CASSLAWSAGANVLTF	TGTGCCAGCAGCTTGGCGTGGTCAGCTGGGGCCAACGTCCTGACTTTC
TRBD2	TRBV25-1	NA	TRBJ2-1	CASSEYGRERNEQFF	TGTGCCAGCAGTGAATATGGGAGGGAAAGGAATGAGCAGTTCTTC
NA	TRBV4-1	few	TRBJ1-6	CASSQDHVTHSPLHF	TGCGCCAGCAGCCAAGATCACGTGACTCATTCACCCCTCCACTTT
NA	TRBV5-4	few	TRBJ2-7	CASSLDRVTYEQYF	TGTGCCAGCAGCTTGGACAGGGTCACCTACGAGCAGTACTTC
NA	TRBV6-5	NA	TRBJ1-5	CASRPRGDGPQHF	TGTGCCAGCAGACCCCGCGGGGATGGGCCCCAGCATTTT
TRBD1	TRBV30	NA	TRBJ1-6	CAWSTGQGDSPLHF	TGTGCCTGGAGTACGGGACAGGGAGATTCACCCCTCCACTTT
TRBD1	TRBV10-2	few	TRBJ1-1	CASKETGREAFF	TGCGCCAGCAAAGAGACAGGGCGAGAAGCTTTCTTT
NA	TRBV4-1	NA	TRBJ1-2	CASSQDPATLGYGYTF	TGCGCCAGCAGCCAAGATCCCGCCACGCTCGGCTATGGCTACACCTTC
NA	TRBV15	NA	TRBJ1-4	CATSRAKGVGEKLFF	TGTGCCACCAGCAGAGCGAAGGGGGTTGGTGAAAAACTGTTTTTT
NA	TRBV28	NA	TRBJ1-6	CASTRGGARSPLHF	TGTGCCAGCACCCGGGGGGGGGCGCGTTCACCCCTCCACTTT
NA	TRBV28	few	TRBJ2-5	CASREGGPVQETQYF	TGTGCCAGCAGAGAGGGCGGACCGGTCCAAGAGACCCAGTACTTC
NA	TRBV5-5	NA	TRBJ2-3	CASSSTGTDTQYF	TGTGCCAGCAGCTCTACAGGGACAGATACGCAGTATTTT
NA	TRBV7-6	NA	TRBJ2-7	CASSSYLGEQYF	TGTGCCAGCAGCTCCTATCTAGGCGAGCAGTACTTC
NA	TRBV7-2	NA	TRBJ2-7	CASSLDGRAVGEQYF	TGTGCCAGCAGCTTAGACGGCAGGGCGGTAGGCGAGCAGTACTTC
NA	TRBV5-4	NA	TRBJ1-4	CASSLGGTNEKLFF	TGTGCCAGCAGCTTGGGAGGGACTAATGAAAAACTGTTTTTT
NA	TRBV6-6	NA	TRBJ1-1	CASSYNGNTEAFF	TGTGCCAGCAGTTACAACGGGAACACTGAAGCTTTCTTT
TRBD2	TRBV9	few	TRBJ2-7	CASSVGTSGENQYF	TGTGCCAGCAGCGTAGGGACTAGCGGGGAAAATCAGTACTTC
NA	TRBV19	NA	TRBJ2-3	CASSMGDTQYF	TGTGCCAGTAGTATGGGAGATACGCAGTATTTT
TRBD2	TRBV7-3	NA	TRBJ2-3	CASSKGASGGTDTQYF	TGTGCCAGCAGCAAAGGGGCTAGCGGGGGCACAGATACGCAGTATTTT
TRBD2	TRBV4-2	NA	TRBJ2-1	CASSQEGLAGFSGDNEQFF	TGTGCCAGCAGCCAAGAGGGACTAGCGGGATTTTCGGGTGACAATGAGCAGTTCTTC
TRBD1	TRBV6-1	once	TRBJ2-7	CASGRSTGARYEQYF	TGTGCCAGCGGAAGATCGACAGGGGCGAGGTACGAGCAGTACTTC
TRBD2	TRBV7-3	NA	TRBJ2-1	CASSRSGGGYNEQFF	TGTGCCAGCAGCCGTAGCGGGGGTGGATACAATGAGCAGTTCTTC
NA	TRBV7-9	few	TRBJ2-3	CASSSSGRRTDTQYF	TGTGCCAGCAGCTCCAGTGGGAGGCGCACAGATACGCAGTATTTT
TRBD1	TRBV11-3	NA	TRBJ2-7	CASSLGDRAEQYF	TGTGCCAGCAGCTTAGGGGACAGGGCCGAGCAGTACTTC
NA	TRBV7-2	NA	TRBJ2-4	CASSLGRFIQYF	TGTGCCAGCAGCCTGGGGCGGTTCATTCAGTACTTC
NA	TRBV29-1	NA	TRBJ1-1	CSVGVNVGHTEAFF	TGCAGCGTTGGCGTCAATGTGGGTCACACTGAAGCTTTCTTT
NA	TRBV7-6	NA	TRBJ1-2	CASSLAQGYTF	TGTGCCAGCAGCTTAGCGCAGGGCTACACCTTC
TRBD2	TRBV7-7	NA	TRBJ2-3	CASSSGGYETDTQYF	TGTGCCAGCAGCTCGGGGGGGTACGAGACAGATACGCAGTATTTT
NA	TRBV7-8	few	TRBJ1-3	CASSSTGSTGNTIYF	TGTGCCAGCAGCTCCACAGGGAGTACTGGAAACACCATATATTTT
NA	TRBV19	NA	TRBJ1-2	CASSIDRGSPGGYTF	TGTGCCAGTAGTATAGATCGTGGCTCCCCTGGGGGCTACACCTTC
TRBD1	TRBV7-2	NA	TRBJ2-5	CASSTGQGVETQYF	TGTGCCAGCAGCACGGGACAGGGGGTAGAGACCCAGTACTTC
NA	TRBV5-4	NA	TRBJ2-1	CASSLDTGINEQFF	TGTGCCAGCAGCCTCGACACTGGAATCAATGAGCAGTTCTTC
NA	TRBV9	NA	TRBJ2-1	CASSVDAGRNEQFF	TGTGCCAGCAGCGTAGACGCAGGTCGCAATGAGCAGTTCTTC
TRBD1	TRBV11-2	NA	TRBJ1-1	CASTITGGTEAFF	TGTGCCAGCACCATAACAGGGGGCACTGAAGCTTTCTTT
NA	TRBV6-6	NA	TRBJ1-1	CASRGGGAFF	TGTGCCAGCAGAGGCGGGGGAGCTTTCTTT
TRBD2	TRBV27	NA	TRBJ2-7	CASSSRTSGYEQYF	TGCGCCAGCAGTTCACGGACTAGCGGGTACGAGCAGTACTTC
TRBD2	TRBV29-1	NA	TRBJ2-5	CSVPASGQETQYF	TGCAGCGTACCCGCTAGCGGCCAAGAGACCCAGTACTTC
NA	TRBV28	NA	TRBJ2-7	CASSPHHTQYEQYF	TGTGCCAGCAGTCCCCACCATACCCAATACGAGCAGTACTTC
TRBD2	TRBV5-1	NA	TRBJ2-3	CASSQRAGDPSDTQYF	TGCGCCAGCAGTCAACGAGCGGGGGATCCCTCAGATACGCAGTATTTT
NA	TRBV4-1	NA	TRBJ2-5	CASSQDRGALEKSTQYF	TGCGCCAGCAGCCAAGATAGAGGAGCCCTGGAGAAGTCGACCCAGTACTTC
NA	TRBV29-1	many	TRBJ1-1	CSVRTDSTPNTEAFF	TGCAGCGTCCGAACCGACAGCACCCCTAACACTGAAGCTTTCTTT